Listed below are T cell receptor beta chains from one sample, sequenced in a study of cytomegalovirus exposure and HLA in healthy donors. Produced via immunoSEQ multiplex PCR; TCRdb's table is partial and in-frame only. The repertoire holds about 330,000 clones, with roughly 90% as singletons. The sequenced material came from PBMCs. The receptors come from a woman younger than 30 in good health and CMV-seronegative. Both conserved end residues are part of each CDR3. The D gene is left open where the match is weak. Expanded clones get a size class; other rows say once, few or many, or leave the size out.

v_call: TRBV7-2
j_call: TRBJ1-2
d_call: -
clone_size: few
cdr3_aa: CASSLDTYGYTF
cdr3_nt: TGTGCCAGCAGCTTAGACACCTATGGCTACACCTTC

v_call: TRBV28
j_call: TRBJ2-7
d_call: -
clone_size: -
cdr3_aa: CASRLHGGGPYEQYF
cdr3_nt: TGTGCCAGCAGGCTCCACGGCGGAGGGCCCTACGAGCAGTACTTC

v_call: TRBV11-2
j_call: TRBJ2-1
d_call: -
clone_size: -
cdr3_aa: CASSLDLRNEQFF
cdr3_nt: TGTGCCAGCAGCTTAGATCTGAGGAATGAGCAGTTCTTC

v_call: TRBV10-3
j_call: TRBJ1-5
d_call: -
clone_size: -
cdr3_aa: CAISGDFLQPQHF
cdr3_nt: TGTGCCATCAGCGGGGACTTTTTACAGCCCCAGCATTTT

v_call: TRBV5-1
j_call: TRBJ2-6
d_call: TRBD1
clone_size: -
cdr3_aa: CASSLQGQGAGANVLTF
cdr3_nt: TGCGCCAGCAGCCTACAGGGACAGGGTGCCGGGGCCAACGTCCTGACTTTC

v_call: TRBV7-2
j_call: TRBJ2-2
d_call: -
clone_size: -
cdr3_aa: CASSPEGGVTGELFF
cdr3_nt: TGTGCCAGCAGCCCCGAAGGGGGGGTGACCGGGGAGCTGTTTTTT

v_call: TRBV2
j_call: TRBJ2-3
d_call: -
clone_size: -
cdr3_aa: CASSPPTDSGTDTQYF
cdr3_nt: TGTGCCAGCAGTCCCCCGACAGACTCCGGCACAGATACGCAGTATTTT

v_call: TRBV28
j_call: TRBJ1-2
d_call: TRBD1
clone_size: -
cdr3_aa: CASSPGTGVYGYTF
cdr3_nt: TGTGCCAGCAGTCCCGGGACAGGAGTCTATGGCTACACCTTC

v_call: TRBV7-9
j_call: TRBJ2-1
d_call: TRBD1
clone_size: -
cdr3_aa: CASSLDTGEIYNEQFF
cdr3_nt: TGTGCCAGCAGCTTAGACACAGGGGAAATTTACAATGAGCAGTTCTTC

v_call: TRBV5-4
j_call: TRBJ1-2
d_call: TRBD1
clone_size: -
cdr3_aa: CASSSPPGQPKGYTF
cdr3_nt: TGTGCCAGCAGCTCACCTCCGGGACAGCCGAAAGGCTACACCTTC

v_call: TRBV28
j_call: TRBJ1-5
d_call: -
clone_size: -
cdr3_aa: CASSRDINSNQPQHF
cdr3_nt: TGTGCCAGCAGTCGGGACATAAATAGCAATCAGCCCCAGCATTTT

v_call: TRBV7-2
j_call: TRBJ2-7
d_call: -
clone_size: -
cdr3_aa: CASSSSRSEQYF
cdr3_nt: TGTGCCAGCAGCTCCTCCCGCAGCGAGCAGTACTTC

v_call: TRBV5-4
j_call: TRBJ2-7
d_call: TRBD1
clone_size: -
cdr3_aa: CASSLEWTGNEQYF
cdr3_nt: TGTGCCAGCAGCTTGGAGTGGACAGGGAACGAGCAGTACTTC

v_call: TRBV6-5
j_call: TRBJ2-1
d_call: -
clone_size: once
cdr3_aa: CASAGGPFSYNEQFF
cdr3_nt: TGTGCCAGCGCCGGAGGGCCGTTCTCCTACAATGAGCAGTTCTTC

v_call: TRBV19
j_call: TRBJ2-1
d_call: TRBD2
clone_size: -
cdr3_aa: CASSVRTSGSSYNEQFF
cdr3_nt: TGTGCCAGTAGTGTAAGGACTAGCGGGAGCTCCTACAATGAGCAGTTCTTC

v_call: TRBV5-6
j_call: TRBJ1-2
d_call: TRBD1
clone_size: -
cdr3_aa: CASSAWPNPLQGGYGYTF
cdr3_nt: TGTGCCAGCAGCGCTTGGCCCAACCCCCTACAGGGGGGCTATGGCTACACCTTC

v_call: TRBV5-4
j_call: TRBJ2-1
d_call: TRBD1
clone_size: -
cdr3_aa: CASTIQGGYYNEQFF
cdr3_nt: TGTGCCAGCACTATACAGGGGGGTTACTACAATGAGCAGTTCTTC

v_call: TRBV28
j_call: TRBJ1-2
d_call: TRBD1
clone_size: once
cdr3_aa: CASTGTDSNYGYTF
cdr3_nt: TGTGCCAGCACTGGGACAGACTCTAACTATGGCTACACCTTC

v_call: TRBV4-2
j_call: TRBJ1-5
d_call: TRBD1
clone_size: -
cdr3_aa: CASSRTGDYSNQPQHF
cdr3_nt: TGTGCCAGCAGCCGTACAGGGGATTATAGCAATCAGCCCCAGCATTTT

v_call: TRBV7-2
j_call: TRBJ1-3
d_call: -
clone_size: -
cdr3_aa: CASSLVERNSGNTIYF
cdr3_nt: TGTGCCAGCAGCTTAGTTGAGCGGAACTCTGGAAACACCATATATTTT

v_call: TRBV10-3
j_call: TRBJ2-3
d_call: TRBD1
clone_size: -
cdr3_aa: CAISEPGTGGDTQYF
cdr3_nt: TGTGCCATCAGTGAGCCCGGGACAGGGGGAGATACGCAGTATTTT

v_call: TRBV7-2
j_call: TRBJ2-7
d_call: -
clone_size: few
cdr3_aa: CASRRNSGYEQYF
cdr3_nt: TGTGCCAGCAGAAGAAATAGCGGTTACGAGCAGTACTTC

v_call: TRBV5-1
j_call: TRBJ2-7
d_call: -
clone_size: -
cdr3_aa: CASSSNRLYSGEQYF
cdr3_nt: TGCGCCAGCAGCTCAAACAGGTTGTATTCTGGCGAGCAGTACTTC

v_call: TRBV29-1
j_call: TRBJ2-1
d_call: -
clone_size: -
cdr3_aa: CSVQGGREYWQFF
cdr3_nt: TGCAGCGTCCAAGGGGGGCGGGAGTATTGGCAGTTCTTC

v_call: TRBV5-1
j_call: TRBJ1-2
d_call: -
clone_size: -
cdr3_aa: CASSLEAVVITGYTF
cdr3_nt: TGCGCCAGCAGCTTGGAGGCGGTAGTCATTACGGGCTACACCTTC

v_call: TRBV6-5
j_call: TRBJ1-1
d_call: -
clone_size: -
cdr3_aa: CASSPGTGNTEAFF
cdr3_nt: TGTGCCAGCAGCCCGGGTACGGGGAACACTGAAGCTTTCTTT

v_call: TRBV4-3
j_call: TRBJ2-1
d_call: TRBD2
clone_size: -
cdr3_aa: CASSLRAGDNEQFF
cdr3_nt: TGCGCCAGCAGCCTCCGAGCGGGAGACAATGAGCAGTTCTTC

v_call: TRBV5-1
j_call: TRBJ1-4
d_call: -
clone_size: -
cdr3_aa: CASSPPTGQGEKLFF
cdr3_nt: TGCGCCAGCAGCCCGCCGACAGGTCAAGGCGAAAAACTGTTTTTT

v_call: TRBV5-1
j_call: TRBJ2-2
d_call: -
clone_size: -
cdr3_aa: CASSLPDTGELFF
cdr3_nt: TGCGCCAGCAGCTTGCCCGACACCGGGGAGCTGTTTTTT

v_call: TRBV4-3
j_call: TRBJ2-7
d_call: -
clone_size: -
cdr3_aa: CASSQDRSAEGLRYEQYF
cdr3_nt: TGCGCCAGCAGCCAAGATCGTAGTGCGGAGGGATTACGCTACGAGCAGTACTTC

v_call: TRBV28
j_call: TRBJ2-3
d_call: TRBD2
clone_size: -
cdr3_aa: CASSPGGGTDTQYF
cdr3_nt: TGTGCCAGCAGTCCGGGGGGGGGCACAGATACGCAGTATTTT

v_call: TRBV27
j_call: TRBJ2-1
d_call: TRBD2
clone_size: -
cdr3_aa: CASSSLAGGYNEQFF
cdr3_nt: TGTGCCAGCAGTTCCCTAGCGGGAGGCTACAATGAGCAGTTCTTC

v_call: TRBV2
j_call: TRBJ2-5
d_call: TRBD1
clone_size: -
cdr3_aa: CASGGTGETQYF
cdr3_nt: TGTGCCAGCGGCGGGACAGGAGAGACCCAGTACTTC

v_call: TRBV11-2
j_call: TRBJ2-7
d_call: TRBD2
clone_size: few
cdr3_aa: CASSFSGMGHEQYF
cdr3_nt: TGTGCCAGCAGCTTTAGCGGGATGGGCCACGAGCAGTACTTC

v_call: TRBV18
j_call: TRBJ2-2
d_call: -
clone_size: few
cdr3_aa: CASSPPRGNTGELFF
cdr3_nt: TGTGCCAGCTCACCACCCCGGGGGAACACCGGGGAGCTGTTTTTT

v_call: TRBV9
j_call: TRBJ2-5
d_call: -
clone_size: -
cdr3_aa: CASSPPGKETQYF
cdr3_nt: TGTGCCAGCAGTCCCCCGGGGAAGGAGACCCAGTACTTC

v_call: TRBV5-6
j_call: TRBJ1-5
d_call: TRBD1
clone_size: once
cdr3_aa: CASSTQGVGNQPQHF
cdr3_nt: TGTGCCAGCAGTACCCAGGGGGTTGGCAATCAGCCCCAGCATTTT

v_call: TRBV27
j_call: TRBJ1-3
d_call: -
clone_size: -
cdr3_aa: CASSPPQATISGNTIYF
cdr3_nt: TGTGCCAGCAGTCCTCCCCAGGCAACCATCTCTGGAAACACCATATATTTT

v_call: TRBV11-2
j_call: TRBJ2-7
d_call: TRBD2
clone_size: -
cdr3_aa: CASSPTRGGAYEQYF
cdr3_nt: TGTGCCAGCAGCCCTACGCGGGGAGGGGCCTACGAGCAGTACTTC

v_call: TRBV6-5
j_call: TRBJ1-1
d_call: -
clone_size: once
cdr3_aa: CASSYSIGEKNTEAFF
cdr3_nt: TGTGCCAGCAGTTACTCGATCGGGGAGAAGAACACTGAAGCTTTCTTT

v_call: TRBV21-1
j_call: TRBJ1-5
d_call: -
clone_size: -
cdr3_aa: CASSKAPRGWCNQPQHF
cdr3_nt: TGTGCCAGCAGCAAAGCCCCCCGGGGATGGTGCAATCAGCCCCAGCATTTT

v_call: TRBV5-6
j_call: TRBJ2-7
d_call: -
clone_size: -
cdr3_aa: CASRELIRYEQYF
cdr3_nt: TGTGCCAGCAGGGAGTTGATACGGTACGAGCAGTACTTC

v_call: TRBV2
j_call: TRBJ2-7
d_call: TRBD1
clone_size: -
cdr3_aa: CATFNLGQREQYF
cdr3_nt: TGTGCCACCTTTAACCTGGGACAGCGCGAGCAGTACTTC

v_call: TRBV4-3
j_call: TRBJ2-1
d_call: TRBD2
clone_size: -
cdr3_aa: CASSQDQREGYNEQFF
cdr3_nt: TGCGCCAGCAGCCAAGATCAGCGGGAGGGTTACAATGAGCAGTTCTTC

v_call: TRBV9
j_call: TRBJ2-3
d_call: -
clone_size: -
cdr3_aa: CASSVGIAENTDTQYF
cdr3_nt: TGTGCCAGCAGCGTAGGGATAGCGGAAAACACAGATACGCAGTATTTT

v_call: TRBV4-1
j_call: TRBJ1-2
d_call: TRBD1
clone_size: -
cdr3_aa: CASSLQGADGYTF
cdr3_nt: TGCGCCAGCAGCCTACAGGGGGCGGACGGCTACACCTTC

v_call: TRBV4-2
j_call: TRBJ2-1
d_call: -
clone_size: few
cdr3_aa: CASSPSSPSHPEQFF
cdr3_nt: TGTGCCAGCAGCCCGTCTAGCCCTAGCCACCCCGAGCAGTTCTTC

v_call: TRBV9
j_call: TRBJ2-1
d_call: -
clone_size: -
cdr3_aa: CASSTSPGGSYNEQFF
cdr3_nt: TGTGCCAGCAGCACCTCCCCCGGGGGTTCCTACAATGAGCAGTTCTTC

v_call: TRBV5-1
j_call: TRBJ2-1
d_call: -
clone_size: -
cdr3_aa: CASSFGGGGYNEQFF
cdr3_nt: TGCGCCAGCAGCTTCGGGGGAGGGGGCTACAATGAGCAGTTCTTC

v_call: TRBV6-5
j_call: TRBJ2-7
d_call: TRBD2
clone_size: few
cdr3_aa: CASSYGLGTSGNKQYF
cdr3_nt: TGTGCCAGCAGTTACGGACTGGGGACTAGCGGGAATAAGCAGTACTTC

v_call: TRBV27
j_call: TRBJ1-3
d_call: -
clone_size: -
cdr3_aa: CASSPRQTGSGNTIYF
cdr3_nt: TGTGCCAGCAGTCCCCGACAGACGGGTTCTGGAAACACCATATATTTT

v_call: TRBV4-3
j_call: TRBJ1-5
d_call: -
clone_size: -
cdr3_aa: CASSQGQAGNQPQHF
cdr3_nt: TGCGCCAGCAGCCAAGGTCAGGCGGGGAATCAGCCCCAGCATTTT